Shown below are 11 T cell receptor beta chains from a single sample sequenced in a study of T cell responses to AZD1222 COVID-19 vaccine. Generated by immunoSEQ multiplex PCR, the TCRdb table keeps only in-frame clones and is missing some. The data contain tens of thousands of clones, about 85% of them seen just once; the ten biggest clones take up roughly 4.7%. The specimen was peripheral blood, collected 28 days after the second AZD1222 dose. Receptors originate from an adult who received the AZD1222 COVID-19 vaccine.

The CDR3 here is CASSGTTSRGEQYF. The DNA of the CDR3 is TGTGCCAGCAGTGGGACTACGTCTCGGGGCGAGCAGTACTTC. The chain joins TRBV2 to TRBJ2-7, with D possibly matching TRBD2 (6 bases). Between the trimmed V and J ends, which lost 4 bases and 6 bases, there was a span of 16 bases. This CDR3 spans 14 amino acids. The germline gives CDR1 SNHLY, CDR2 FYNNEI.

This clone was seen a handful of times. V usage is TRBV5-6 and J usage is TRBJ1-4, with 8 nucleotides matching TRBD1. The germline CDR1 and CDR2 sequences are SGHDT and YYEEEE. V lost 4 bases, J lost 6 bases, and 14 bases stayed unmatched. This CDR3 is 17 amino acids long. Written as DNA, the CDR3 is TGTGCCAGCAGCACGGTAGCAACAGGGGGAGAGGATGAAAAACTGTTTTTT. Translating gives CASSTVATGGEDEKLFF.

The V call is TRBV10-1, the J call TRBJ2-7; TRBD2 agrees at 12 bases. The CDR3 has 16 amino acids. Germline trimming cut 0 bases from V and 5 bases from J; bases unmatched to any gene: 5. CDR1 and CDR2 from the germline V gene are WNHNN and SYGVQD (reference sequence). CDR3 amino acids: CASSESQTSGSDEQYF. CDR3 DNA sequence: TGCGCCAGCAGTGAGTCTCAGACTAGCGGGAGTGACGAGCAGTACTTC.

This chain uses TRBV7-2 with TRBJ1-1, with TRBD1 identical over 8 bases. In germline, CDR1 is SGHTA, CDR2 FQGNSA. The J segment lost 0 bases and the V segment lost 10 bases, leaving 7 bases of the junction unmatched. The CDR3 loop spans 14 amino acids. CDR3: CAINAGGMNTEAFF. The CDR3 region has the DNA TGTGCCATCAACGCAGGGGGCATGAACACTGAAGCTTTCTTT.

The V gene is TRBV11-2, the J gene TRBJ1-1, with TRBD1 as a possible D gene (5 bases). Trimming stripped 3 bases from V and 5 bases from J, with 13 bases between. The CDR3 runs to 14 residues. The germline CDR1 and CDR2 sequences are SGHAT and FQNNGV. The CDR3 region is CASSLGVHGTEAFF. The CDR3 nucleotides read TGTGCCAGCAGCTTGGGGGTGCATGGGACTGAAGCTTTCTTT.

The V call is TRBV18, the J call TRBJ1-4; D is unclear. Germline V gene data show CDR1 as KGHSH and CDR2 as LQKENI. Trimming removed 5 bases at V and 0 bases at J, with 7 bases between. CDR3 length: 14 amino acids. CDR3 in amino acids: CASSAVATNEKLFF. The CDR3 bases are TGTGCCAGCTCAGCAGTTGCAACTAATGAAAAACTGTTTTTT.

The chain couples TRBV5-1 to TRBJ2-3; 7 nucleotides match TRBD1. The CDR3 contains 15 residues. The J segment lost 4 bases and the V segment lost 7 bases, leaving 12 bases of the junction unmatched. Germline V lookup: CDR1 SGHRS, CDR2 YFSETQ. CDR3 amino acids: CASEGTGARADTQYF. The CDR3 bases are TGCGCCAGCGAGGGAACAGGGGCTCGCGCAGATACGCAGTATTTT.

The V call is TRBV2, the J call TRBJ2-7; D possibly uses TRBD1 or TRBD2 (5 bases each). The length of the CDR3 is 14 residues. Germline assignment: CDR1 SNHLY and CDR2 FYNNEI. V lost 8 bases and J 5 bases, leaving 19 bases between the germline ends. DNA of the CDR3: TGTGCCAGCGATCGGCCGGGACGCATCCACGAGCAGTACTTC. This translates into CASDRPGRIHEQYF.

V gene TRBV28 combines with J gene TRBJ1-5, with TRBD1 identical over 8 bases. Germline assignment: CDR1 MDHEN and CDR2 SYDVKM. Germline trimming cut 6 bases from V and 3 bases from J; bases unmatched to any gene: 4. This CDR3 region has 14 residues. CDR3 bases: TGTGCCAGCAGGGAGACAGGGGACAATCAGCCCCAGCATTTT. This gives the protein CASRETGDNQPQHF. Based on the CDR3 plus reference TRBV28 and TRBJ1-5, the full variable domain is DVKVTQSSRYLVKRTGEKVFLECVQDMDHENMFWYRQDPGLGLRLIYFSYDVKMKEKGDIPEGYSVSREKKERFSLILESASTNQTSMYLCASRETGDNQPQHFGDGTRLSIL.

The chain has TRBV5-4 and TRBJ2-3; TRBD2 matches at 11 bases. CDR1 and CDR2 from the germline V gene are SGHNT and YYREEE (reference sequence). The CDR3 runs 16 residues. With V trimmed by 0 bases and J by 5 bases, 5 bases remained unmatched. Here the CDR3 reads CASSLVSGGALDTQYF. Here the CDR3 DNA reads TGTGCCAGCAGCTTGGTTAGCGGGGGGGCCTTAGATACGCAGTATTTT. The full variable domain, its missing parts supplied by reference TRBV5-4 and TRBJ2-3, is ETGVTQSPTHLIKTRGQQVTLRCSSQSGHNTVSWYQQALGQGPQFIFQYYREEENGRGNFPPRFSGLQFPNYSSELNVNALELDDSALYLCASSLVSGGALDTQYFGPGTRLTVL.

A few counts support this clone. V is TRBV4-1 and J is TRBJ2-1, with D unresolved. Germline values: CDR1 MGHRA, CDR2 YSYEKL. The CDR3 has 13 amino acids. Trimming stripped 0 bases from V and 9 bases from J, with 9 bases between. The CDR3 loop is CASSQDWESEQFF. The CDR3 DNA reads TGCGCCAGCAGCCAAGACTGGGAAAGTGAGCAGTTCTTC.